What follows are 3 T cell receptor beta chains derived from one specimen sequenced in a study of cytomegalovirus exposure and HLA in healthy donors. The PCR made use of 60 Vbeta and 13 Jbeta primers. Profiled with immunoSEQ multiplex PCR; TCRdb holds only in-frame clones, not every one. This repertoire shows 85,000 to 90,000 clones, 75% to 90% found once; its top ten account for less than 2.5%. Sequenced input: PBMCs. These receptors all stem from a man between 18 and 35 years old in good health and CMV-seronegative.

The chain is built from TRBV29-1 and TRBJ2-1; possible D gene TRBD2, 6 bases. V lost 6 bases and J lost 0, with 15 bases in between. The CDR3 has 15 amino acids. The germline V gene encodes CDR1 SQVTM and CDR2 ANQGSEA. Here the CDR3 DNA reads TGCAGCGTGCGACCTCCCGGGAGCTCCTACAATGAGCAGTTCTTC. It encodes CSVRPPGSSYNEQFF.

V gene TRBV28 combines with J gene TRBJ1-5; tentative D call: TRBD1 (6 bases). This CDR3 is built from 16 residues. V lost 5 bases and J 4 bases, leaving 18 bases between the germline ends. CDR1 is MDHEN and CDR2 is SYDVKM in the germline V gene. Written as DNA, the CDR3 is TGTGCCAGCAGTACTACCAAGAAGGGGGGGAATCAGCCCCAGCATTTT. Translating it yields CASSTTKKGGNQPQHF. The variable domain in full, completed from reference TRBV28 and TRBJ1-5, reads DVKVTQSSRYLVKRTGEKVFLECVQDMDHENMFWYRQDPGLGLRLIYFSYDVKMKEKGDIPEGYSVSREKKERFSLILESASTNQTSMYLCASSTTKKGGNQPQHFGDGTRLSIL.

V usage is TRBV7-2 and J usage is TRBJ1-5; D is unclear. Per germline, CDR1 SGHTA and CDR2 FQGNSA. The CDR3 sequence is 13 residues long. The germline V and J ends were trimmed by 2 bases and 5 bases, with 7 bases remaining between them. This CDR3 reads CASSLFTYQPQHF. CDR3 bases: TGTGCCAGCAGCTTATTCACATATCAGCCCCAGCATTTT.